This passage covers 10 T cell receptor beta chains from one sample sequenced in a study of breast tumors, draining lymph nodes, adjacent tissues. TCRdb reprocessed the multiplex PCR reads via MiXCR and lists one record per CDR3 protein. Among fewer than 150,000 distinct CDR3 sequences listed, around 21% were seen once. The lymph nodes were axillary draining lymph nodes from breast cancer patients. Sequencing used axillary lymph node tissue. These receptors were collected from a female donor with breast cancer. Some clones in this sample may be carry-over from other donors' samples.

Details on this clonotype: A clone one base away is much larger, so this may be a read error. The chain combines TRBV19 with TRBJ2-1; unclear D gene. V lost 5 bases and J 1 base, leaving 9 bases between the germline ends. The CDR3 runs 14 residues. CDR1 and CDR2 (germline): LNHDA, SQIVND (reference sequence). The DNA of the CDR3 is TGTGCCAGTAGTCCTAGTGGGTCCTACAATGAGCAGTTCTTC. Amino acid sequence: CASSPSGSYNEQFF.

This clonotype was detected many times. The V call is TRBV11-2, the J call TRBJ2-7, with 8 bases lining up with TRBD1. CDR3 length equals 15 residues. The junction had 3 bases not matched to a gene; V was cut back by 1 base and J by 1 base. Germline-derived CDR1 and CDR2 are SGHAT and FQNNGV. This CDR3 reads CASSLAGGESYEQYF. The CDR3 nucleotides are TGTGCCAGCAGCTTAGCAGGGGGCGAGTCCTACGAGCAGTACTTC.

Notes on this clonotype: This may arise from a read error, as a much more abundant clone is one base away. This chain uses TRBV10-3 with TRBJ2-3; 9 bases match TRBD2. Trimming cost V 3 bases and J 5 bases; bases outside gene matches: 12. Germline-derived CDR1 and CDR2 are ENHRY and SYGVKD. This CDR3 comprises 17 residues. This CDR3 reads CAISDPSGLAGLDTQYF. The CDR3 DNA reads TGTGCCATCAGTGACCCGTCTGGCCTAGCGGGATTAGATACGCAGTATTTT.

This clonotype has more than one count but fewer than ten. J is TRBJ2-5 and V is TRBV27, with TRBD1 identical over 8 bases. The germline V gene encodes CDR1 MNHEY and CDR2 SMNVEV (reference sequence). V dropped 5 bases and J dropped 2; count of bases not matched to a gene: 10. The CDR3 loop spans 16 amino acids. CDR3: CASSPTPGQVQETQYF. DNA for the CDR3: TGTGCCAGCAGTCCTACCCCGGGACAGGTACAAGAGACCCAGTACTTC.

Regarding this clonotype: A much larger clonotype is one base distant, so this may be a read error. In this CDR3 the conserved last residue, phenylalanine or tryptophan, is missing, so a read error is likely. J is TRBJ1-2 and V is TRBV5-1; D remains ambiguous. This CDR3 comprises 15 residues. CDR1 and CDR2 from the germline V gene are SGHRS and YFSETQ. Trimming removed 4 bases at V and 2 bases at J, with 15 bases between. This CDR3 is CASSPTALENYGYTV. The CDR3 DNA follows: TGCGCCAGCAGCCCTACCGCCCTAGAAAACTATGGCTACACCGTC.

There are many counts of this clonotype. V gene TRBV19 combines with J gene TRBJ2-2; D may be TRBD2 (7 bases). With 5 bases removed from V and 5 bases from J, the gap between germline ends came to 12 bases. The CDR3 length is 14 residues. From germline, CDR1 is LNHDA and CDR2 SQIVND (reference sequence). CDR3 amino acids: CASSEGGETGELFF. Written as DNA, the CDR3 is TGTGCCAGTAGTGAGGGGGGGGAAACCGGGGAGCTGTTTTTT.

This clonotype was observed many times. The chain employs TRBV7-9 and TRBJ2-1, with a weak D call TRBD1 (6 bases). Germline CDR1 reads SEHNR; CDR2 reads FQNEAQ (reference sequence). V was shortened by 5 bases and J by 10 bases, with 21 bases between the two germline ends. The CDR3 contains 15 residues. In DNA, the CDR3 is TGTGCCAGCAGCCACCCCGTGGGGGCCATAAGGGAGCAGTTCTTC. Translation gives CASSHPVGAIREQFF.

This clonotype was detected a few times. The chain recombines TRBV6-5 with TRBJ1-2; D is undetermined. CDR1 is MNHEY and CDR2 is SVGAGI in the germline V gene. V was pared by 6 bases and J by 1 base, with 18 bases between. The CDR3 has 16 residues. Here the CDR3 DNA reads TGTGCCAGCAGCCCGCTACTTCGGACGGGTAACTATGGCTACACCTTC. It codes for CASSPLLRTGNYGYTF.

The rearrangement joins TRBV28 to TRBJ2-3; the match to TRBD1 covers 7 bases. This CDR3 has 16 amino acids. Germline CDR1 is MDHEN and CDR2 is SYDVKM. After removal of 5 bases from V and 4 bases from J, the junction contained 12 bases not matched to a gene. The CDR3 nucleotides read TGTGCCAGCAGTCGTGGAATTACAGGGGCTTCAGATACGCAGTATTTT. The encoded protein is CASSRGITGASDTQYF. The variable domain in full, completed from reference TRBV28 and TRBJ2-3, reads DVKVTQSSRYLVKRTGEKVFLECVQDMDHENMFWYRQDPGLGLRLIYFSYDVKMKEKGDIPEGYSVSREKKERFSLILESASTNQTSMYLCASSRGITGASDTQYFGPGTRLTVL.

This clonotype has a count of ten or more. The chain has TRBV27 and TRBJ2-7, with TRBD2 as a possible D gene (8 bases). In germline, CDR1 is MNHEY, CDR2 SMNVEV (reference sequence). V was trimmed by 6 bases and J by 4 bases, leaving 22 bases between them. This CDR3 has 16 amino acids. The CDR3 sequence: CASSRQGGGRLYEQYF. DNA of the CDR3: TGTGCCAGCAGCCGACAGGGCGGGGGGCGCCTATACGAGCAGTACTTC.